This T cell receptor beta chain was recovered during a study of T-cell memory formation after mild COVID-19. Across the whole study: The TCR clusters were mostly specific to one donor.

Germline V CDR1 and CDR2: SGHAT, FQNNGV. V lost 1 base, J lost 2 bases, and 21 bases lay in between. CDR3 length: 19 amino acids. Study results and caveats: The authors did not confirm SARS-CoV-2 specificity of second-wave clones peaking day 37. The main location of contracting CD4+ clones was CM and EM, and that of contracting CD8+ clones was EMRA. Contracting clones, day 15 to 85, had balanced CD4/CD8, and later expanders favored CD4+.

This clonotype has more than one count but fewer than ten. Its antigen is still unknown. MiXCR was run by TCRdb on the 5' RACE reads, yielding one entry per CDR3 protein. The data contain 300,000 or so distinct CDR3 sequences, 15% to 20% of them singletons. The source of this sequence is a man in his late teens or twenties who had mild COVID-19 (a few samples of this study predate the infection). Cell type and time point are not known. The chain couples TRBV11-2 to TRBJ2-1; a possible D gene is TRBD2 (7 bases). Material: PBMCs or a T cell subset sorted from them (not recorded which). The CDR3 DNA reads TGTGCCAGCAGCTTAGCCCCCGGCGGGGGCCCAGGGGCCTACAATGAGCAGTTCTTC. It encodes CASSLAPGGGPGAYNEQFF.